These 26 T cell receptor beta chains share one sample of origin, sequenced in a study of T cells in Graves' hyperthyroidism and ophthalmopathy. Amplification of TCR beta CDR3 regions was performed using RNA transcripts as template. Initially, a first-round RT-PCR of the TCR CDR3 employed the HTBI primer set. TCRdb used MiXCR to reprocess the multiplex PCR reads, holding one entry per CDR3 protein. The table records about 530,000 distinct CDR3 sequences, over 15% of them present only once. Sequencing was performed on blood. All receptors come from a woman aged 18-30 years with Graves' ophthalmopathy.

This clonotype has at least ten counts. The V and J genes are TRBV20-1 and TRBJ1-1, with D unclear. Trimming took off 2 bases at V and 0 bases at J, with 13 bases between the two ends. The CDR3 runs to 15 residues. Germline values: CDR1 DFQATT, CDR2 SNEGSKA (reference sequence). The CDR3, as DNA: TGCAGTGCTAGACGCTCCGACTACATGAACACTGAAGCTTTCTTT. Translated, it gives CSARRSDYMNTEAFF.

This clonotype was recorded many times. The chain is built from TRBV10-3 and TRBJ1-6; possibly TRBD1 for D (6 bases). Germline V CDR1 and CDR2: ENHRY, SYGVKD. Trimming pared 0 bases from V and 9 bases from J, leaving 24 bases between. The CDR3 is made up of 19 amino acids. The CDR3 loop is CAISESPRGGTPARSPLHF. The CDR3 region has the DNA TGTGCCATCAGTGAGTCACCCCGGGGGGGGACACCCGCTCGTTCACCCCTCCACTTT.

Ten or more counts support this clonotype. The chain has TRBV12-3 or TRBV12-4 and TRBJ1-4, with a tentative D call TRBD1 (6 bases). Deletions cut 6 bases from V and 2 bases from J, with 13 bases between. This CDR3 region has 15 residues. CDR3 sequence reads: CASSRQALTNEKLFF. CDR3 nucleotides: TGTGCCAGCAGCCGACAGGCCTTGACTAATGAAAAACTGTTTTTT.

This clonotype occurred a few times. V gene TRBV12-3 or TRBV12-4 combines with J gene TRBJ1-5; D might be TRBD1 (6 bases). The CDR3 is 14 residues long. V was trimmed by 7 bases and J by 3 bases, leaving 13 bases between them. CDR3 residues: CASIQGNLNQPQHF. Written as DNA, the CDR3 is TGTGCCAGCATCCAGGGGAATCTCAATCAGCCCCAGCATTTT.

This clonotype was detected ten times or more. The rearrangement joins TRBV28 to TRBJ2-5; 12 positions agree with TRBD1. Germline V CDR1 and CDR2: MDHEN, SYDVKM. CDR3 length equals 14 residues. Trimming at V came to 2 bases and at J to 7 bases, leaving 2 bases not matched to a gene. The DNA for the CDR3 is TGTGCCAGCAGTTTAGGGGGACAGGGGGCGACCCAGTACTTC. This translates into CASSLGGQGATQYF.

The rearrangement links TRBV5-1 to TRBJ2-7; D not certain. Trimming took off 0 bases at V and 4 bases at J, with 14 bases between the two ends. Germline values: CDR1 SGHRS, CDR2 YFSETQ. This CDR3 comprises 15 residues. The CDR3 protein is CASSLGFPPGYEQYF. DNA of the CDR3: TGCGCCAGCAGCTTGGGGTTCCCCCCTGGATACGAGCAGTACTTC.

The table lists this clonotype with many counts. For the CDR3, the DNA is TGTGCCAGCAGCCCCGGACTAGCGGGCGGGGAGACCCAGTACTTC. Translating it yields CASSPGLAGGETQYF. The chain links TRBV7-3 to TRBJ2-5; 11 bases are shared with TRBD2. Germline values: CDR1 SGHTA, CDR2 FQGTGA. The CDR3 length is 15 residues. The V segment lost 5 bases and the J segment 5 bases; nucleotides outside the gene matches: 7.

The chain couples TRBV20-1 to TRBJ1-3, with no clear D. Trimming stripped 6 bases from V and 3 bases from J, with 18 bases between. Germline V gene data show CDR1 as DFQATT and CDR2 as SNEGSKA (reference sequence). CDR3 size: 15 residues. The chain's CDR3 is CSARRGLWGGNTIYF. CDR3 in DNA: TGCAGTGCGAGGCGAGGACTCTGGGGTGGAAACACCATATATTTT.

This clonotype was counted many times. V gene TRBV6-5 combines with J gene TRBJ1-1; D gene uncertain. V shed 2 bases and J shed 1 base, with 2 bases lying between them. Germline-derived CDR1 and CDR2 are MNHEY and SVGAGI. The CDR3 runs to 12 residues. The CDR3 DNA reads TGTGCCAGCAGTTACAGGAACACTGAAGCTTTCTTT. Amino acid sequence: CASSYRNTEAFF.

This clonotype has more than one count but fewer than ten. J is TRBJ1-6 and V is TRBV19, with TRBD1 as a possible D gene (5 bases). The CDR3 spans 17 residues. Trimming shortened V by 6 bases and J by 10 bases, and 25 bases separated the two germline ends. Per germline, CDR1 LNHDA and CDR2 SQIVND (reference sequence). In DNA, the CDR3 is TGTGCCAGTAGCCATCCCCCCTCAGGGACCGGTTTATCACCCCTCCACTTT. Translating it yields CASSHPPSGTGLSPLHF.

This clonotype occurred a few times. This sequence joins TRBV28 and TRBJ2-7, with D unclear. This CDR3 contains 15 residues. With 1 base removed from V and 0 bases from J, the gap between germline ends came to 10 bases. Germline CDR1 MDHEN, CDR2 SYDVKM. CDR3 sequence (DNA): TGTGCCAGCAGTTTATTGGCATCGAGCTCCTACGAGCAGTACTTC. This gives the protein CASSLLASSSYEQYF.

This clonotype was counted ten times or more. V is TRBV20-1 and J is TRBJ2-1; TRBD1 matches 7 bases. Germline CDR1 reads DFQATT; CDR2 reads SNEGSKA (reference sequence). The trim removed 5 bases at V and 0 bases at J, leaving 13 bases unmatched. There are 17 residues in the CDR3. The DNA for the CDR3 is TGCAGTGCTCCTAGGGAGACAGGGTCGGGCTCCTACAATGAGCAGTTCTTC. Its protein product is CSAPRETGSGSYNEQFF.

This clonotype occurred many times. This chain uses TRBV7-2 with TRBJ1-2; possibly TRBD1 for D (5 bases). Trimming left V 2 bases short and J 8 bases short, with 15 bases between. The CDR3 extends over 14 amino acids. Per germline, CDR1 SGHTA and CDR2 FQGNSA. The CDR3 protein is CASSLPGAQRGYTF. The CDR3, as DNA: TGTGCCAGCAGCTTACCCGGGGCCCAGAGGGGCTACACCTTC. Filled out from reference TRBV7-2 and TRBJ1-2, the complete variable domain reads GAGVSQSPSNKVTEKGKDVELRCDPISGHTALYWYRQSLGQGLEFLIYFQGNSAPDKSGLPSDRFSAERTGGSVSTLTIQRTQQEDSAVYLCASSLPGAQRGYTFGSGTRLTVV.

In its sample, this clonotype was seen a few times. The chain is built from TRBV10-2 and TRBJ2-3, with D perhaps TRBD2 (6 bases). CDR1 and CDR2 from the germline V gene are WSHSY and SAAADI. The germline V and J ends were trimmed by 6 bases and 1 base, with 14 bases remaining between them. CDR3 length equals 15 residues. CDR3 loop: CASSEPGSGTDTQYF. CDR3 nucleotide sequence: TGCGCCAGCAGCGAACCCGGGAGTGGCACAGATACGCAGTATTTT.

This clonotype appeared many times. The gene calls are TRBV6-1 and TRBJ1-1; D is undetermined. The CDR3 spans 14 residues. V was pared by 8 bases and J by 0 bases, with 13 bases between. The V gene's germline CDR1 is MNHNS and CDR2 SASEGT. In DNA form, the CDR3 reads TGTGCCAGCGGACCCGGCGCGATGAACACTGAAGCTTTCTTT. Its translation is CASGPGAMNTEAFF.

The chain joins TRBV28 to TRBJ1-4; D perhaps matches TRBD1 (5 bases). Germline values: CDR1 MDHEN, CDR2 SYDVKM. Trimming cost V 6 bases and J 1 base, with 21 bases left between them. This CDR3 has 18 residues. For the CDR3, the DNA is TGTGCCAGCAGGATGGGGGGGGAGACCAGTCTAACTAATGAAAAACTGTTTTTT. It specifies CASRMGGETSLTNEKLFF.

This clonotype came up many times. The chain uses TRBV28 and TRBJ2-3; the D is unclear. The V gene lost 2 bases and the J gene lost 0 bases, with 21 bases spanning the gap. CDR3 length equals 19 residues. Germline-derived CDR1 and CDR2 are MDHEN and SYDVKM. CDR3 sequence (DNA): TGTGCCAGCAGTTTAGTCGTCCCATTAATTCTTCCTAGCACAGATACGCAGTATTTT. Its protein is CASSLVVPLILPSTDTQYF.

This clonotype turned up a few times. The chain links TRBV7-9 to TRBJ1-6; D uncertain. Trimming stripped 4 bases from V and 7 bases from J, with 14 bases between. There are 15 residues in the CDR3. CDR1 is SEHNR and CDR2 is FQNEAQ in the germline V gene (reference sequence). CDR3 in amino acids: CASSSSEQSNSPLHF. The DNA of the CDR3 is TGTGCCAGCAGCTCTAGCGAACAAAGCAATTCACCCCTCCACTTT.

The chain joins TRBV28 to TRBJ1-5; the D is unclear. The V gene lost 8 bases and the J gene lost 0 bases, with 14 bases spanning the gap. CDR1 is MDHEN and CDR2 is SYDVKM in the germline V gene. The CDR3 runs 15 residues. CDR3 sequence (DNA): TGTGCCAGCGCCAGAGAGAGAAATAGCAATCAGCCCCAGCATTTT. It encodes CASARERNSNQPQHF.

The table lists this clonotype with many counts. This chain joins TRBV2 and TRBJ2-1; D not resolved. Germline CDR1 SNHLY, CDR2 FYNNEI. V shed 0 bases and J shed 7 bases, with 7 bases lying between them. CDR3 length equals 13 residues. The CDR3 sequence: CASSEAGPNEQFF. The CDR3 bases are TGTGCCAGCAGTGAAGCGGGCCCTAATGAGCAGTTCTTC.

The chain is built from TRBV28 and TRBJ2-1, with 8 bases lining up with TRBD1. The CDR3 contains 17 residues. Germline values: CDR1 MDHEN, CDR2 SYDVKM. V was clipped by 6 bases and J by 0 bases; unmatched bases: 10. The CDR3 bases are TGTGCCAGCAGGCCCACGACAGGGGTCCTCTCCTACAATGAGCAGTTCTTC. Protein: CASRPTTGVLSYNEQFF.

This clonotype was seen repeatedly, ten times or more. The chain joins TRBV7-2 to TRBJ2-1; tentatively, D is TRBD2 (6 bases). Trimming shortened V by 3 bases and J by 5 bases, and 8 bases separated the two germline ends. Germline assignment: CDR1 SGHTA and CDR2 FQGNSA. This CDR3 has 13 amino acids. The CDR3 DNA reads as TGTGCCAGCAGCTTGACTAGGGACAATGAGCAGTTCTTC. Protein sequence: CASSLTRDNEQFF.

This clonotype was recorded at least ten times. The J gene is TRBJ2-1, the V gene TRBV11-2; TRBD1 might be the D (6 bases). With 0 bases removed from V and 1 base from J, the gap between germline ends came to 10 bases. The CDR3 covers 16 residues. Germline V gene lookup returns CDR1 SGHAT and CDR2 FQNNGV. The CDR3 region is CASSLEAGDSYNEQFF. In nucleotides, the CDR3 is TGTGCCAGCAGCTTAGAAGCAGGGGATTCCTACAATGAGCAGTTCTTC. The variable domain in full, completed from reference TRBV11-2 and TRBJ2-1, reads EAGVAQSPRYKIIEKRQSVAFWCNPISGHATLYWYQQILGQGPKLLIQFQNNGVVDDSQLPKDRFSAERLKGVDSTLKIQPAKLEDSAVYLCASSLEAGDSYNEQFFGPGTRLTVL.

The sample holds many counts of this clonotype. The genes are TRBV12-3 or TRBV12-4 and TRBJ2-1, with D unclear. Trimming cost V 6 bases and J 9 bases, with 9 bases left between them. This CDR3 is 11 amino acids long. This CDR3 is CASSPSAEQFF. DNA of the CDR3: TGTGCCAGCAGCCCAAGCGCTGAGCAGTTCTTC.

With respect to this clonotype: This may stem from a read error, because a much larger clone lies one nucleotide away. The chain combines TRBV7-2 with TRBJ2-7, with 8 bases identical to TRBD2. CDR3 length: 15 amino acids. Germline lookup yields CDR1 SGHTA and CDR2 FQGNSA. Trimming took 5 bases from V and 5 from J; bases not matched to a gene: 11. In DNA form, the CDR3 reads TGTGCCAGCAGCATTGCGGGGGGACTTACCAACGAGCAGTACTTC. This gives the protein CASSIAGGLTNEQYF.

The gene calls are TRBV10-3 and TRBJ2-6, with 7 bases aligning to TRBD1. From germline, CDR1 is ENHRY and CDR2 SYGVKD. There are 20 residues in the CDR3. The trim removed 3 bases at V and 0 bases at J, leaving 14 bases unmatched. The CDR3 loop is CAISDTARTGRSSGANVLTF. CDR3 in DNA: TGTGCCATCAGTGACACTGCCCGGACAGGTCGTAGCTCTGGGGCCAACGTCCTGACTTTC.